Sequencing of this T cell receptor (beta chain) was carried out in a study of shared clonotypes between healthy human individuals. Only Caucasian adults living in Nashville, Tennessee made up the donor group. The germline V gene encodes CDR1 SGHRS and CDR2 YFSETQ. Trimming at V came to 0 bases and at J to 1 base, leaving 6 bases not matched to a gene. This CDR3 comprises 17 residues. Produced via immunoSEQ multiplex PCR; TCRdb's table is partial and in-frame only. The table lists nearly 750,000 clones, over 60% of them singletons. The clonotype originates from a woman aged 30 to 39 in good health. Source material: memory CD4+ T cells sorted from blood. Subset defined: CD45RA-negative fraction. The genes are TRBV5-1 and TRBJ2-3, with TRBD2 matching 9 bases. The CDR3 is CASSLGSGSIRTDTQYF. Written as DNA, the CDR3 is TGCGCCAGCAGCTTGGGTAGCGGGAGCATCCGCACAGATACGCAGTATTTT.